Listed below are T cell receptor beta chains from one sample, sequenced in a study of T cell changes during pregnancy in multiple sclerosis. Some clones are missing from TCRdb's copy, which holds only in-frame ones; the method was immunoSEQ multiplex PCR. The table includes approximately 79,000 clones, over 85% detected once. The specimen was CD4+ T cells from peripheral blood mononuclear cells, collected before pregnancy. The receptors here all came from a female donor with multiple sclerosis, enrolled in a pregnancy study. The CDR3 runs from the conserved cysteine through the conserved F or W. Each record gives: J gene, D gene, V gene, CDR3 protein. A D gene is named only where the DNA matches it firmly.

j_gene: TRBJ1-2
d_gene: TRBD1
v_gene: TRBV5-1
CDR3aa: CASSGTTGAYGYTF

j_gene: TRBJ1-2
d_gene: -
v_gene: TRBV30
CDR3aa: CAWSVVGAYGYTF

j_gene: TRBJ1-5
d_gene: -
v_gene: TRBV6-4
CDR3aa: CASSDRDSNQPQHF

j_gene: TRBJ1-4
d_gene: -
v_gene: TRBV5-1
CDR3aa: CASSMDQQGANEKLFF

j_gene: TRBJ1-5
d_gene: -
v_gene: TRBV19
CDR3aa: CASSIPGRGINQPQHF

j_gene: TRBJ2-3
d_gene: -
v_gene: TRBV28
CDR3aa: CASQTRADGDTQYF

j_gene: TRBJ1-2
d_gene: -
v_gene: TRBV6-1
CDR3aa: CASSDSGRGYGYTF

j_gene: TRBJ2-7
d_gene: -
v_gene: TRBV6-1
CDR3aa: CASSEAPGRYEQYF

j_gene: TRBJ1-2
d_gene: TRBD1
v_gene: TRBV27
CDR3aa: CASSFDDRGFYGYTF

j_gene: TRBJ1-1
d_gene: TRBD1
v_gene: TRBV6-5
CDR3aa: CASSYAGTAMNTEAFF

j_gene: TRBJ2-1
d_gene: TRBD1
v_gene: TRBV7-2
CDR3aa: CASSAADRVLDEQFF

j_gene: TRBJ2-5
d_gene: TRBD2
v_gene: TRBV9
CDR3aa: CASSVDPSGGVQETQYF

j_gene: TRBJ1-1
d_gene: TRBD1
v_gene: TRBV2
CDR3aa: CASSVGTGALNTEAFF

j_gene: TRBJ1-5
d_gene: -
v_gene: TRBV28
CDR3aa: CASSLGGGGRQPQHF

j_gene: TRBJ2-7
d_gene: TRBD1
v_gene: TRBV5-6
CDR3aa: CASSFWDRGTEQYF

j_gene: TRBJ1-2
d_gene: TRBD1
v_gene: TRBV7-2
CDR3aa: CASSFPSRTGLRINYGYTF

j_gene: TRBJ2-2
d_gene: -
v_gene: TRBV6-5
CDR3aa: CASSSPVTRGTGELFF

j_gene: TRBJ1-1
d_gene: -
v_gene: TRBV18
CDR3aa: CASSPRTRSMNTEAFF

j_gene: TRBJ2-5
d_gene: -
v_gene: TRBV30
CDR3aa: CAWSVHPGVETQYF

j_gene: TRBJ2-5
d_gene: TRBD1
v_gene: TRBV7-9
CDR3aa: CASSPRTGSPSTETQYF

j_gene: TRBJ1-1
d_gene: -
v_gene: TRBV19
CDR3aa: CASSQGMSTEAFF

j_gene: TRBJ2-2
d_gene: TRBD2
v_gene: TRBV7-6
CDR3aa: CASSLGTSGRGELFF

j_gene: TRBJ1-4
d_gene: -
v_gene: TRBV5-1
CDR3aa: CASSEGRGSGEKLFF

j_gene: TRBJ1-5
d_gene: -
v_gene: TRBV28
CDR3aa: CASRTIRSNQPQHF

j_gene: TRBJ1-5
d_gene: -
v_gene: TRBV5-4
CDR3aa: CASSLGRGNNQPQHF

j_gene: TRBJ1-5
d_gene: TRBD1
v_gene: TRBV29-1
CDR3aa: CSAWDSKDQPQHF

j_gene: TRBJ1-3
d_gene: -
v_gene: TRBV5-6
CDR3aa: CASSLAAEPGNTIYF

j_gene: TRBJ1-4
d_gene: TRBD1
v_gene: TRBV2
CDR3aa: CASSPGTGEKLFF

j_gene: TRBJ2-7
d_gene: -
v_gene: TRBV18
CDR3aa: CASSPGLQPYEQYF

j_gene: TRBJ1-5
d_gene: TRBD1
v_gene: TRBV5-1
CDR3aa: CASSDTLDRGGWPQHF

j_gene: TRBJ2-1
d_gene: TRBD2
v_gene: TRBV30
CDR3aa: CAFTGTSGNHDEQFF

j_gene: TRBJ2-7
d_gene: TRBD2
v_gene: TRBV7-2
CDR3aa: CASSIRTSGAMMQYF

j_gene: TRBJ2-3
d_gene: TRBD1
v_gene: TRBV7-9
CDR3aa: CASSPGTGTYTDTQYF

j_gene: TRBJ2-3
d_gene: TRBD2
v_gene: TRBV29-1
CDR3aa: CSVDPSGSTDTQYF

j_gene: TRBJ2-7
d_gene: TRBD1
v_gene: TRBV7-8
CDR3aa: CASSLGPRGQGSGEQYF

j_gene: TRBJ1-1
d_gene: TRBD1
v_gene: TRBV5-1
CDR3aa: CASSNGTGGSRPSNTEAFF

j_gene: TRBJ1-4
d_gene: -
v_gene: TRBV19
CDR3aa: CASSIGGSNEKLFF

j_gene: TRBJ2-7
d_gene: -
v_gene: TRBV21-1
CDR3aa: CASSKDRTYEQYF

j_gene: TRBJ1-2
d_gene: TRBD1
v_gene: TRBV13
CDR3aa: CASSLMKSGTGQKYTF

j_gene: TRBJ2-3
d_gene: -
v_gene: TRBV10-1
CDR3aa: CASSESDRDDTDTQYF

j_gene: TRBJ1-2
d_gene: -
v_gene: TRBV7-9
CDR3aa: CASSSTGSYGYTF

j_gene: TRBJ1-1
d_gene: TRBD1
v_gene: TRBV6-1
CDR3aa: CASSELGQGNTEAFF